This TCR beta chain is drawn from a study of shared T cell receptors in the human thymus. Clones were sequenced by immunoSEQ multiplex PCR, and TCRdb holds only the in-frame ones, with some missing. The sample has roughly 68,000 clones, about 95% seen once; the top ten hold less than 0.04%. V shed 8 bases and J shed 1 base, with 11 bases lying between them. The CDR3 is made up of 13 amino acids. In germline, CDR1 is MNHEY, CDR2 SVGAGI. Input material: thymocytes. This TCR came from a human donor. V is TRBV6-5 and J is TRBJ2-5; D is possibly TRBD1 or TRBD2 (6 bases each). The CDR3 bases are TGTGCCAGCGTGGGGGGCCTCCAAGAGACCCAGTACTTC. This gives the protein CASVGGLQETQYF.